This T cell receptor (beta chain) emerged from a study of regulatory and conventional T cells in RAG deficiency. The CDR3 sequence is 16 residues long. Germline trimming cut 4 bases from V and 7 bases from J; bases unmatched to any gene: 8. The germline gives CDR1 MGHRA, CDR2 YSYEKL. This table comes from immunoSEQ multiplex PCR, and its TCRdb copy is limited to in-frame clones, with some not included. The sample lists more than 5,000 clones, about 90% occurring once. Sequenced: CD8+ T cells sorted from blood. The V call is TRBV4-1, the J call TRBJ2-1; TRBD2 aligns across 12 bases. This receptor was identified in a human donor with RAG deficiency presenting as severe combined immunodeficiency. CDR3: CASSRLAGGPGNEQFF. CDR3 sequence (DNA): TGCGCCAGCAGCCGCCTAGCGGGAGGGCCGGGAAATGAGCAGTTCTTC.